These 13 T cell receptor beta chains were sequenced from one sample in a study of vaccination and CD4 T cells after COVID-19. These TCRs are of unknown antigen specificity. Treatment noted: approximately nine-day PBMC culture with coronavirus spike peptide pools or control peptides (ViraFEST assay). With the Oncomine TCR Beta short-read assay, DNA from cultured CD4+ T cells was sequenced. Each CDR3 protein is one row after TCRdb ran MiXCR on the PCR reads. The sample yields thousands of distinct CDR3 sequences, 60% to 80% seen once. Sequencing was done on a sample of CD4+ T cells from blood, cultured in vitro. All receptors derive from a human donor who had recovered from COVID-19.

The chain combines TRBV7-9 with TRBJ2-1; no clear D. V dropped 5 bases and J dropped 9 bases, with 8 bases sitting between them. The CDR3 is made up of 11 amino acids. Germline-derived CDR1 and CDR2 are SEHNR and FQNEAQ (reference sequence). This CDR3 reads CASSREIEQFF. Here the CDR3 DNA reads TGTGCCAGCAGCCGAGAAATTGAGCAGTTCTTC.

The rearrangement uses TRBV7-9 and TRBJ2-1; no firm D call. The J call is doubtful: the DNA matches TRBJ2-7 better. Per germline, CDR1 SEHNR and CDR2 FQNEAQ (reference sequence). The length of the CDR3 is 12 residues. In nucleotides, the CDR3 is TGTGCCAGCAGCTCTCTATCCTACGAGCAGTACTTC. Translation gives CASSSLSYEQYF.

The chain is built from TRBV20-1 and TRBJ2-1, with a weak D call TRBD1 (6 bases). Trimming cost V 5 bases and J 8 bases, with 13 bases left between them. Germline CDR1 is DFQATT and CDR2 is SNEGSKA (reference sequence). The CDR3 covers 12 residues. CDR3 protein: CSAPDRSDEQFF. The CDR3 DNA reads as TGCAGTGCTCCAGACAGGTCCGATGAGCAGTTCTTC.

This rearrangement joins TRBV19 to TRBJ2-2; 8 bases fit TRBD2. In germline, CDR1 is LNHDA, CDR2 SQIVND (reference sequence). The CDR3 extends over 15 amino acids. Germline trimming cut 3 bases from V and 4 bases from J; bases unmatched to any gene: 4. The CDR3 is CASSIGGGLTGELFF. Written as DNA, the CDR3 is TGTGCCAGTAGTATTGGCGGGGGGCTCACCGGGGAGCTGTTTTTT.

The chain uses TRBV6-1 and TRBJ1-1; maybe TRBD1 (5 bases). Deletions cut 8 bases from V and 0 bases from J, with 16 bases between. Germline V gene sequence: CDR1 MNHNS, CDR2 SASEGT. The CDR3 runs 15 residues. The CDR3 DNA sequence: TGTGCCAGCGGGGCTTCGACAGTCCTGAACACTGAAGCTTTCTTT. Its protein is CASGASTVLNTEAFF.

CDR3: CASSLDWSGNTIYF. The DNA of the CDR3 is TGTGCCAGCAGCTTAGATTGGTCTGGAAACACCATATATTTT. The chain is built from TRBV11-2 and TRBJ1-3; no clear D. V was cut by 0 bases and J by 1 base, with 4 bases left in between. The CDR3 loop spans 14 amino acids. CDR1 and CDR2 (germline): SGHAT, FQNNGV.

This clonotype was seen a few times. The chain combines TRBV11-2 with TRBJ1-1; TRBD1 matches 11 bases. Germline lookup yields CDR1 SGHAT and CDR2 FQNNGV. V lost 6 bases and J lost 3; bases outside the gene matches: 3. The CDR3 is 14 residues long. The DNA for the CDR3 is TGTGCCAGCAGTTGGGACAGGGGGTACACTGAAGCTTTCTTT. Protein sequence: CASSWDRGYTEAFF.

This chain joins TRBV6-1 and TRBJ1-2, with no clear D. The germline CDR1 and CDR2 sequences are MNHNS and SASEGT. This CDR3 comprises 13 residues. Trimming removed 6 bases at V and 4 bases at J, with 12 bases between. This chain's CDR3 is CASSPRFTYGYTF. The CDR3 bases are TGTGCCAGCAGCCCCAGGTTTACCTATGGCTACACCTTC.

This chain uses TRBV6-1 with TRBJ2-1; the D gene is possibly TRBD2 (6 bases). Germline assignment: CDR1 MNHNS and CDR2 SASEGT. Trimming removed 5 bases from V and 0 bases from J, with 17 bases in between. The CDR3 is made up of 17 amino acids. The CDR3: CASSPQLGAGSYNEQFF. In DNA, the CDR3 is TGTGCCAGCAGTCCTCAGTTAGGAGCGGGCTCCTACAATGAGCAGTTCTTC.

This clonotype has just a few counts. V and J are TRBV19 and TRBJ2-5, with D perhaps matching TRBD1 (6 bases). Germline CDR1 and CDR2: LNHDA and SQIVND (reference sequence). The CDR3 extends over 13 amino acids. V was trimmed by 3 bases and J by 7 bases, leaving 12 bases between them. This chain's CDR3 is CASSMTGIRTQYF. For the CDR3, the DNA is TGTGCCAGTAGTATGACAGGTATTAGGACCCAGTACTTC.

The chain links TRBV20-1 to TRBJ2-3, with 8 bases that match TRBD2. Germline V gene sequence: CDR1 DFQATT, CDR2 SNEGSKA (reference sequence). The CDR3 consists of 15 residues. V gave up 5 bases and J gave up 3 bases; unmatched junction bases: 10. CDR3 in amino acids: CSAPGGGGRTDTQYF. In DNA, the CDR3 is TGCAGTGCTCCGGGAGGGGGAGGGAGGACAGATACGCAGTATTTT.

In nucleotides, the CDR3 is TGTGCCAGCAGTGACAGGGTGGTGAAAACAGATACGCAGTATTTT. It encodes CASSDRVVKTDTQYF. This sequence joins TRBV25-1 and TRBJ2-3, with D perhaps TRBD1 (5 bases). The CDR3 totals 15 residues. Germline CDR1 reads MGHDK; CDR2 reads SYGVNS. The ends were cut back, 3 bases at V and 3 bases at J, with 13 bases in the middle.

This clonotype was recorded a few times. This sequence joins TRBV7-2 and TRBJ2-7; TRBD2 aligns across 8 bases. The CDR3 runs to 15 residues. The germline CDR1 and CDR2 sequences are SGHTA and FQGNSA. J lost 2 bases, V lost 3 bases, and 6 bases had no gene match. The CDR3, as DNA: TGTGCCAGCAGCTTGAACGGGGGGGTGGCCTACGAGCAGTACTTC. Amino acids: CASSLNGGVAYEQYF.